This T cell receptor beta chain derives from a study of blood T cell repertoires in COVID-19. Across the study: The United States, Italy and Spain supplied acute and convalescent COVID-19 samples.

Sequencing used immunoSEQ multiplex PCR; TCRdb keeps in-frame clones, though not all of them. The sample shows more than 70,000 clones, around 77% of them seen only once. This TCR was recovered from a human donor in a cohort sampled during active COVID-19. Material: peripheral blood.

The CDR3 is CASSGERGDYNEQFF. Here the CDR3 DNA reads TGTGCCAGCAGTGGGGAGCGGGGGGACTACAATGAGCAGTTCTTC. V is TRBV2 and J is TRBJ2-1, with 9 bases identical to TRBD2. The CDR3 is 15 residues long. With V trimmed by 4 bases and J by 3 bases, 4 bases remained unmatched. CDR1 SNHLY and CDR2 FYNNEI come from the germline V gene.